Each of the 28 T cell receptor beta chains below was sequenced from the same sample in a study of monozygotic twins with inflammatory bowel disease. From the 5' RACE reads, TCRdb lists one entry per CDR3 protein and no DNA. The data include 150,000 to 200,000 distinct CDR3 sequences; the top ten clones carry approximately 7%. The sequencing input was blood. Receptors were obtained from a human donor with ulcerative colitis or Crohn's disease, or a healthy co-twin of an affected twin (not recorded which).

J is TRBJ1-2 and V is TRBV5-1; TCRdb's D call, TRBD1, is unchecked because there is no DNA. The CDR3 has 15 amino acids. Looked up from germline, CDR1 is SGHRS and CDR2 is YFSETQ. Here the CDR3 reads CASSLDGQGDYGYTF. Combining the CDR3 with reference TRBV5-1 and TRBJ1-2 gives the whole variable domain KAGVTQTPRYLIKTRGQQVTLSCSPISGHRSVSWYQQTPGQGLQFLFEYFSETQRNKGNFPGRFSGRQFSNSRSEMNVSTLELGDSALYLCASSLDGQGDYGYTFGSGTRLTVV.

V is TRBV13 and J is TRBJ1-2; TCRdb picks TRBD1, but there is no DNA to check that call. This CDR3 contains 15 residues. Germline lookup yields CDR1 PRHDT and CDR2 FYEKMQ (reference sequence). This CDR3 is CASSLGRVGDYGYTF.

The chain joins TRBV11-2 to TRBJ2-2; TCRdb lists TRBD1, though no DNA is available to test this call. CDR3 size: 17 residues. The V gene's germline CDR1 is SGHAT and CDR2 FQNNGV. The CDR3: CASSLEVGGSNTGELFF.

CDR3 sequence: CSGSDSGNEKLFF. The J gene is TRBJ1-4, the V gene TRBV29-1. There are 13 residues in the CDR3. Per germline, CDR1 SQVTM and CDR2 ANQGSEA.

The chain couples TRBV20-1 to TRBJ1-2. Per the germline V gene, CDR1 is DFQATT and CDR2 is SNEGSKA (reference sequence). The CDR3 sequence is 12 residues long. CDR3: CSAPPENYGYTF.

The V call is TRBV29-1, the J call TRBJ1-2; the D call of TRBD1 rests on TCRdb alone, since no DNA is present to check it. Germline loops: CDR1 SQVTM, CDR2 ANQGSEA. The CDR3 extends over 14 amino acids. The CDR3 protein is CSVAPGGRIYGYTF.

The rearrangement uses TRBV15 and TRBJ2-5; TCRdb outputs TRBD1, but without DNA this stays unchecked. Germline CDR1 LNHNV, CDR2 YYDKDF (reference sequence). The CDR3 has 17 residues. This chain's CDR3 is CATSREGTGTGEETQYF.

The chain couples TRBV7-2 to TRBJ2-2; the TRBD2 assignment by TCRdb is unverifiable without DNA. CDR1 and CDR2 from the germline V gene are SGHTA and FQGNSA. The CDR3 is 15 amino acids. CDR3 sequence reads: CASSLVQGRTGELFF.

The CDR3 here is CASSSVPPPGTGFSYEQYF. The gene calls are TRBV12-3 or TRBV12-4 and TRBJ2-7; TCRdb lists TRBD1, though no DNA is available to test this call. CDR3 length equals 19 residues.

The chain uses TRBV12-3 or TRBV12-4 and TRBJ1-5. This CDR3 contains 13 residues. The chain's CDR3 is CASSYVDNQPQHF.

V gene TRBV6-1 combines with J gene TRBJ1-6. Germline CDR1 is MNHNS and CDR2 is SASEGT. The CDR3 length is 16 residues. The CDR3 region is CASSLIASSYNSPLHF.

The chain recombines TRBV5-5 with TRBJ2-1; TCRdb gives TRBD1 as the D gene, but with no DNA this cannot be confirmed. Germline CDR1 is SGHKS and CDR2 is YYEKEE (reference sequence). The CDR3 length is 17 residues. The CDR3 sequence: CASSPRPGQGNYNEQFF. The full variable domain, in which reference TRBV5-5 and TRBJ2-1 provide the parts outside the CDR3, is DAGVTQSPTHLIKTRGQQVTLRCSPISGHKSVSWYQQVLGQGPQFIFQYYEKEERGRGNFPDRFSARQFPNYSSELNVNALLLGDSALYLCASSPRPGQGNYNEQFFGPGTRLTVL.

The chain joins TRBV6-5 to TRBJ1-2. Germline loops: CDR1 MNHEY, CDR2 SVGAGI. The CDR3 has 13 residues. The CDR3: CASSSAGMVGYTF.

The chain carries TRBV12-3 or TRBV12-4 and TRBJ2-5; there is no DNA to check the TCRdb D call of TRBD1. The CDR3 loop spans 14 amino acids. CDR3 amino acids: CASSRTGIRETQYF.

The gene calls are TRBV2 and TRBJ2-7; there is no DNA to check the TCRdb D call of TRBD2. In germline, CDR1 is SNHLY, CDR2 FYNNEI. The CDR3 is made up of 12 amino acids. This CDR3 is CASGLAVLSQYF.

The rearrangement uses TRBV6-1 and TRBJ2-1; the TRBD1 assignment by TCRdb is unverifiable without DNA. The CDR3 is 15 amino acids. The germline gives CDR1 MNHNS, CDR2 SASEGT. CDR3 loop: CASSVSPTLNNEQFF.

The chain uses TRBV27 and TRBJ2-5; the D call of TRBD1 rests on TCRdb alone, since no DNA is present to check it. The CDR3 has 16 residues. From germline, CDR1 is MNHEY and CDR2 SMNVEV (reference sequence). The chain's CDR3 is CASSPVHGTTQETQYF.

The chain carries TRBV11-2 and TRBJ1-5; without DNA, the TCRdb call of TRBD1 cannot be checked. CDR1 is SGHAT, CDR2 FQNNGV, per germline. There are 14 residues in the CDR3. The CDR3 sequence: CASSSDRWNQPQHF.

This chain joins TRBV5-4 and TRBJ2-5; TCRdb picks TRBD2, but there is no DNA to check that call. This CDR3 region has 14 residues. Germline V gene data show CDR1 as SGHNT and CDR2 as YYREEE (reference sequence). The CDR3 is CASSLARGGETQYF. Full variable domain (rest looked up from reference TRBV5-4 and TRBJ2-5): ETGVTQSPTHLIKTRGQQVTLRCSSQSGHNTVSWYQQALGQGPQFIFQYYREEENGRGNFPPRFSGLQFPNYSSELNVNALELDDSALYLCASSLARGGETQYFGPGTRLLVL.

The gene calls are TRBV12-3 or TRBV12-4 and TRBJ1-2; the D call of TRBD1 rests on TCRdb alone, since no DNA is present to check it. CDR3 size: 14 residues. CDR3 region: CASRPSGTVHGYTF.

The chain is built from TRBV3-1 and TRBJ2-3; as DNA is missing, the TRBD2 call by TCRdb cannot be tested. The CDR3 contains 18 residues. The germline V gene encodes CDR1 LGHDT and CDR2 YNNKEL (reference sequence). The CDR3 spells CASSPGTCVPRGADTQYF.

This chain joins TRBV4-2 and TRBJ2-3; the D call from TCRdb, TRBD2, cannot be confirmed without DNA. CDR1 is LGHNA, CDR2 YNFKEQ, per germline. The CDR3 is 13 amino acids. The chain's CDR3 is CASSQESLAAQYF.

The V and J genes are TRBV28 and TRBJ2-7; TCRdb calls TRBD2, which cannot be checked without DNA. Germline assignment: CDR1 MDHEN and CDR2 SYDVKM. CDR3 length: 16 amino acids. The CDR3 sequence: CASSLTSGRRGPEQYF.

The chain carries TRBV5-1 and TRBJ1-2. The CDR3 contains 13 residues. CDR1 and CDR2 from the germline V gene are SGHRS and YFSETQ. The CDR3 sequence is CASSLPGNYGYTF.

The chain recombines TRBV7-8 with TRBJ2-4; TCRdb names TRBD2, which stays unverified in the absence of DNA. Germline assignment: CDR1 SGHVS and CDR2 FQNEAQ. This CDR3 contains 17 residues. CDR3 region: CASSLARGLAAKNIQYF.

This chain uses TRBV5-1 with TRBJ2-3. Per the germline V gene, CDR1 is SGHRS and CDR2 is YFSETQ. The CDR3 consists of 15 residues. The CDR3 spells CASSLGGLEEDTQYF.

The chain uses TRBV5-1 and TRBJ1-4; with no DNA, the TCRdb D assignment of TRBD1 cannot be verified. CDR3 length equals 17 residues. Germline assignment: CDR1 SGHRS and CDR2 YFSETQ. The chain's CDR3 is CASSLTDRGMANEKLFF. Based on the CDR3 plus reference TRBV5-1 and TRBJ1-4, the full variable domain is KAGVTQTPRYLIKTRGQQVTLSCSPISGHRSVSWYQQTPGQGLQFLFEYFSETQRNKGNFPGRFSGRQFSNSRSEMNVSTLELGDSALYLCASSLTDRGMANEKLFFGSGTQLSVL.

This rearrangement joins TRBV3-1 to TRBJ2-7. Germline values: CDR1 LGHDT, CDR2 YNNKEL (reference sequence). This CDR3 is built from 14 residues. CDR3 region: CASSQGLSSYEQYF.